Listed below are T cell receptor beta chains from one sample, sequenced in a study of blood T cell repertoires in COVID-19. Repertoires were generated with immunoSEQ multiplex PCR, while TCRdb's copy carries only in-frame clones and drops some. The sample comprises some 41,000 clones, around 83% of which are singletons, and around 41% rests with the top ten. Sequenced sample: peripheral blood. These receptors were taken from a woman aged 80 or older with active or convalescent COVID-19. Each CDR3 is given with its conserved first and last residue. The D gene is left open where the match is weak. For some rows the clone size is stated as once, few or many, or as a class when expanded; others skip it.

TRBV28,-,-,TRBJ1-5,TGTGCCAGCACCTTCGGGCAGAGGGTAGATCAGCCCCAGCATTTT,CASTFGQRVDQPQHF
TRBV18,-,-,TRBJ2-1,TGTGCCAGCTCACGCACCCGCAGAGGAGGTGAGCAGTTCTTC,CASSRTRRGGEQFF
TRBV6-5,TRBD1,once,TRBJ1-6,TGTGCCAGCAGAGGACAGGGATGGAATTCACCCCTCCACTTT,CASRGQGWNSPLHF
TRBV4-1,-,few,TRBJ2-3,TGCGCCAGCAGCCAACTAGCCTTCACCACAGATACGCAGTATTTT,CASSQLAFTTDTQYF
TRBV6-1,TRBD1,once,TRBJ1-3,TGTGCCAGCAGTGGGGACAGGGGGTCCTCTTTTTCGTCAGGAAACACCATATATTTT,CASSGDRGSSFSSGNTIYF
TRBV28,-,-,TRBJ1-1,TGTGCCAGCGGGGGCTGGACTGAAGCTTTCTTT,CASGGWTEAFF
TRBV19,-,few,TRBJ2-1,TGTGCCAGTAAGGGAGATGGGGGCAGGGCGGTCGGTGAGCAGTTCTTC,CASKGDGGRAVGEQFF
TRBV24-1,-,-,TRBJ2-1,TGTGCCACCAGTGCTAGTATCGAGGATGAGCAGTTCTTC,CATSASIEDEQFF
TRBV18,-,-,TRBJ2-5,TGTGCCAGCTCACAACGGGGGATAGTCAACCAAGAGACCCAGTACTTC,CASSQRGIVNQETQYF
TRBV29-1,TRBD2,-,TRBJ2-1,TGCAGCGTTGAAACTAGCGGGTCCCTAGGGGATGAGCAGTTCTTC,CSVETSGSLGDEQFF
TRBV5-1,-,-,TRBJ1-6,TGCGCCAGCAGCTTGGAGGGGGGGCCGGGTTCACCCCTCCACTTT,CASSLEGGPGSPLHF
TRBV7-9,-,-,TRBJ2-3,TGTGCCAGCAGGGGAAAACTAGCCCGAACAGATACGCAGTATTTT,CASRGKLARTDTQYF
TRBV27,-,-,TRBJ2-5,TGTGCCAGCAGTAAGCGGGTAAACCAAGAGACCCAGTACTTC,CASSKRVNQETQYF
TRBV6-1,-,once,TRBJ1-5,TGTGCCAGCAGTGAAGTAAGCAATCAGCCCCAGCATTTT,CASSEVSNQPQHF
TRBV5-6,-,-,TRBJ2-7,TGTGCCAGCAGCCGGCGGGCGATAAGTCTCTCCTACGAGCAGTACTTC,CASSRRAISLSYEQYF
TRBV19,-,-,TRBJ1-1,TGTGCCAGTACAACCCGAGAGGGGGTCGGTACTGAAGCTTTCTTT,CASTTREGVGTEAFF
TRBV5-6,-,-,TRBJ2-7,TGTGCCAGCAGCTCTGGAGGCAAATCCTACGAGCAGTACTTC,CASSSGGKSYEQYF
TRBV3-1/TRBV3-2,TRBD1,-,TRBJ2-7,TGTGCCAGCAGCCAAGGGACAGGGGGCAACGAGCAGTACTTC,CASSQGTGGNEQYF
TRBV12-3/TRBV12-4,TRBD1,-,TRBJ2-1,TGTGCCAGCAGTTCACTACAGGGGAGTGAGCAGTTCTTC,CASSSLQGSEQFF
TRBV28,TRBD1,few,TRBJ1-6,TGTGCCAGCAGCCTCGACAGGGGGCCGTCCTATAATTCACCCCTCCACTTT,CASSLDRGPSYNSPLHF
TRBV4-1,TRBD1,-,TRBJ1-4,TGCGCCAGCAGCCAAAGGCAGGGGGATGAAAAACTGTTTTTT,CASSQRQGDEKLFF
TRBV19,-,-,TRBJ2-2,TGTGCCAGTAGAAGACACTCGAACACCGGGGAGCTGTTTTTT,CASRRHSNTGELFF
TRBV18,TRBD1,-,TRBJ2-5,TGTGCCAGCTCACCACAATTGGGACAGGGCCCCGGAGAGACCCAGTACTTC,CASSPQLGQGPGETQYF
TRBV18,TRBD1,-,TRBJ1-4,TGTGCCAGCTCACCACCGGGACAGGGGAGAGAAAAACTGTTTTTT,CASSPPGQGREKLFF
TRBV5-8,TRBD1,few,TRBJ1-5,TGTGCCAGCAGATACGGGACAGGGGATCAGCCCCAGCATTTT,CASRYGTGDQPQHF
TRBV15,-,-,TRBJ2-7,TGTGCCACCAGCAGTGATGCCGGGTCCTACGAGCAGTACTTC,CATSSDAGSYEQYF
TRBV2,-,-,TRBJ1-2,TGTGCCAGCACTTTAAACGGGGGGCTGGTGGACTATGGCTACACCTTC,CASTLNGGLVDYGYTF
TRBV4-2,-,-,TRBJ1-2,TGTGCCAGCAGCCAAGGGTCGGACAGCGCGTATGGCTACACCTTC,CASSQGSDSAYGYTF
TRBV7-9,TRBD2,-,TRBJ2-3,TGCTCGGTGGGGGGGACAGATACGCAGTATTTT,CSVGGTDTQYF
TRBV28,TRBD1,-,TRBJ1-1,TGTGCCAGCAGTTTGACAGGGGGATTGAACACTGAAGCTTTCTTT,CASSLTGGLNTEAFF
TRBV7-3,TRBD2,-,TRBJ2-1,TGTGCCAGCAGCTTAATTGCAGGGAGGGATGAGCAGTTCTTC,CASSLIAGRDEQFF
TRBV19,TRBD2,-,TRBJ2-3,TGTGCCAGTAGTAAGGTGGTAGCGGGGTACACAGATACGCAGTATTTT,CASSKVVAGYTDTQYF
TRBV28,-,-,TRBJ1-5,TGTGCCAGCAGTTTAAGTGGGGCCAGGGCTAGGAATCAGCCCCAGCATTTT,CASSLSGARARNQPQHF
TRBV27,-,-,TRBJ2-5,TGTGCCAGCGGAACCTTGAGTGGGAGTGGGACCCAGTACTTC,CASGTLSGSGTQYF
TRBV30,-,-,TRBJ2-7,TGTGTAAGCGGAGGAGCCTACGAGCAGTACTTC,CVSGGAYEQYF
TRBV7-9,-,-,TRBJ1-1,TGTGCCAGCAGCTTAGATTCGGGAGGGGGGAACACTGAAGCTTTCTTT,CASSLDSGGGNTEAFF
TRBV28,-,-,TRBJ2-5,TGTGCCAGCAGTTATGCCGGTGTCCAGCGAGATCAAGAGACCCAGTACTTC,CASSYAGVQRDQETQYF
TRBV3-1/TRBV3-2,TRBD2,-,TRBJ2-2,TGTGCCAGCAGCCAAGATCGTAGCGGGAGGGCCATTAGGGAGCTGTTTTTT,CASSQDRSGRAIRELFF
TRBV4-1,-,-,TRBJ2-2,TGCGCCAGCAGCCAAAGCGGGAACACCGGGGAGCTGTTTTTT,CASSQSGNTGELFF
TRBV21-1,-,once,TRBJ2-2,TGTGCCAGCAGCAAAGTTTGTTCTCGGGACAAGAAAACACTAGCGAACACCGGGGAGCTGTTTTTT,CASSKVCSRDKKTLANTGELFF
TRBV28,TRBD1,-,TRBJ1-4,TGTGCCAGCAGTGGATGGTCGCCGGGACAGCACGAAAAACTGTTTTTT,CASSGWSPGQHEKLFF
TRBV7-2,-,-,TRBJ2-3,TGTGCCAGCAGCTTAGGAATGGGGCTGCAAGATACGCAGTATTTT,CASSLGMGLQDTQYF
TRBV19,-,-,TRBJ1-5,TGTGCCAGCCAGTTTACAGGGCGAAATCAGCCCCAGCATTTT,CASQFTGRNQPQHF
TRBV2,TRBD1,-,TRBJ1-1,TGTGCCAGCAGTGGGACAGGGGGCGCGTGGGGCACTGAAGCTTTCTTT,CASSGTGGAWGTEAFF
TRBV7-9,-,-,TRBJ2-2,TGTGCCAGCAGCTCTCCAGGGACTCCAAACACCGGGGAGCTGTTTTTT,CASSSPGTPNTGELFF
TRBV18,-,-,TRBJ1-2,TGTGCCAGCTCACCGGCAGGGAATAACTATGGCTACACCTTC,CASSPAGNNYGYTF
TRBV20-1,TRBD2,-,TRBJ2-1,TGCAGTGCTGGTGGACTAGCGGGGTACAATGAGCAGTTCTTC,CSAGGLAGYNEQFF
TRBV7-9,-,-,TRBJ2-3,TGTGCCAGCAGCTTAACTGTGGATACGCAGTATTTT,CASSLTVDTQYF
TRBV9,-,-,TRBJ1-3,TGTGCCAGCAGCGTTGGAACAGTTTCCTCTGGAAACACCATATATTTT,CASSVGTVSSGNTIYF
TRBV5-1,-,once,TRBJ1-4,TGCGCCAGCAGCTTGGGATCGGGGGTTAATGAAAAACTGTTTTTT,CASSLGSGVNEKLFF
TRBV27,TRBD2,-,TRBJ2-7,TGTGCCAGCAGTTATCAGCGGGGCTTCTCCTCTAGCTCCTACGAGCAGTACTTC,CASSYQRGFSSSSYEQYF
TRBV11-3,TRBD2,once,TRBJ2-3,TGTGCCAGCAGTTCGGGAGGGCGCGGTACGCAGTATTTT,CASSSGGRGTQYF
TRBV2,-,once,TRBJ2-6,TGTGCCAGCATCATACGAATCAGGCAGGGCCGGGGAGGTTCTGGGGCCAACGTCCTGACTTTC,CASIIRIRQGRGGSGANVLTF